This T cell receptor (beta chain) emerged from a study of a mutant IDH1 vaccine in newly diagnosed glioma. The ends were cut back, 1 base at V and 7 bases at J, with 11 bases in the middle. The CDR3 is 13 amino acids. Per germline, CDR1 SGHNT and CDR2 YENEEA. Comments on this clone: Its specificity is unknown.

TCRdb's copy holds only in-frame clones and misses some; the assay was immunoSEQ multiplex PCR. Of more than 35,000 clones in the sample, roughly four fifths were seen once. Time point in this sample: week 47, end of study. All doses held 300 ug of mutant IDH1 20-mer peptide, with topical imiquimod. This chain connects TRBV11-3 to TRBJ2-7, with D possibly being TRBD2 (6 bases). This clonotype originated in a man aged 40-55 years with glioma. Sequencing was performed on PBMCs, taken from a glioma patient whose treatment included an IDH1 peptide vaccine. In nucleotides, the CDR3 is TGTGCCAGCAGCTTAGGGCAGGGACTTGAGCAGTACTTC. It specifies CASSLGQGLEQYF.